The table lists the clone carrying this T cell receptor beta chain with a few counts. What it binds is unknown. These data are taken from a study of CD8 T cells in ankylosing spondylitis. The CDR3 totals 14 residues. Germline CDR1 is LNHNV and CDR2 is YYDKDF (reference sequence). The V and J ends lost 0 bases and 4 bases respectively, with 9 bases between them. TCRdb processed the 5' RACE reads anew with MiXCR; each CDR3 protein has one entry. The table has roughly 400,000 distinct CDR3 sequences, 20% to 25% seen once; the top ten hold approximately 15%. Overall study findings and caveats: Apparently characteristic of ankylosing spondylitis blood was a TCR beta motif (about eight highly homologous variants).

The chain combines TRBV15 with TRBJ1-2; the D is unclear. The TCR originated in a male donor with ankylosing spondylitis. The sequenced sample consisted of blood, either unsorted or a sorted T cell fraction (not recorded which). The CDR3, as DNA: TGTGCCACCAGCAGAGACTGGGCAACCTATGGCTACACCTTC. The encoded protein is CATSRDWATYGYTF.